Following are 23 T cell receptor beta chains from one sample sequenced in a study of T cell changes during pregnancy in multiple sclerosis. Method: immunoSEQ multiplex PCR; TCRdb's copy keeps in-frame clones and lacks some. This table has approximately 28,000 clones, roughly 84% appearing once. The material sequenced was CD8+ T cells from peripheral blood mononuclear cells, taken after pregnancy. The receptor set was obtained from a female donor with multiple sclerosis, enrolled in a pregnancy study.

The chain links TRBV4-2 to TRBJ2-7; no clear D gene. Trimming stripped 1 base from V and 3 bases from J, with 10 bases between. Germline-derived CDR1 and CDR2 are LGHNA and YNFKEQ. CDR3 length: 14 residues. The CDR3 is CASSQVRQNYEQYF. CDR3 nucleotide sequence: TGTGCCAGCAGCCAAGTTCGCCAGAACTACGAGCAGTACTTC.

The V gene is TRBV5-1, the J gene TRBJ2-6; D gene uncertain. Germline V gives CDR1 SGHRS, CDR2 YFSETQ. V was trimmed by 4 bases and J by 1 base, leaving 6 bases between them. CDR3 length: 14 residues. The CDR3 loop is CASSEASGANVLTF. CDR3 in DNA: TGCGCCAGCAGCGAGGCTTCTGGGGCCAACGTCCTGACTTTC.

The chain is built from TRBV30 and TRBJ1-1; D gene uncertain. Trimming removed 3 bases from V and 5 bases from J, with 10 bases in between. The CDR3 has 12 amino acids. Germline CDR1 and CDR2: GTSNPN and SVGIG (reference sequence). CDR3 region: CAWSLIGTEAFF. As DNA, the CDR3 is TGTGCCTGGAGCTTGATCGGGACTGAAGCTTTCTTT.

This sequence joins TRBV28 and TRBJ2-7, with D possibly TRBD2 on 5 matching bases. Germline V gives CDR1 MDHEN, CDR2 SYDVKM. V was cut by 2 bases and J by 2 bases, with 10 bases left in between. CDR3 size: 14 residues. Here the CDR3 reads CASSLEYGTYEQYF. CDR3 coding DNA: TGTGCCAGCAGTTTAGAATACGGGACCTACGAGCAGTACTTC.

The V and J genes are TRBV5-7 and TRBJ1-4, with TRBD1 matching over 7 bases. TRBV5-7 is annotated as an ORF whose role is uncertain. J was trimmed by 0 bases and V by 4 bases; bases with no gene match: 6. The CDR3 spans 16 residues. The CDR3 loop is CASSPSQGATNEKLFF. CDR3 nucleotides: TGTGCCAGCAGCCCGTCGCAGGGGGCAACTAATGAAAAACTGTTTTTT.

J is TRBJ1-1 and V is TRBV6-1; D not certain. Germline V gives CDR1 MNHNS, CDR2 SASEGT. The CDR3 covers 14 residues. Trimming pared 0 bases from V and 2 bases from J, leaving 7 bases between. The CDR3 reads CASSEAPENTEAFF. CDR3 bases: TGTGCCAGCAGTGAAGCACCAGAAAACACTGAAGCTTTCTTT.

The chain employs TRBV4-1 and TRBJ1-5, with D unclear. V was clipped by 8 bases and J by 2 bases, with 13 bases between them. This CDR3 comprises 14 residues. Per germline, CDR1 MGHRA and CDR2 YSYEKL. The CDR3 coding sequence is TGCGCCAGCTCCACGAGGGTAGGCAATCAGCCCCAGCATTTT. Translation: CASSTRVGNQPQHF.

This clone came up a few times. The chain is built from TRBV27 and TRBJ2-3; D perhaps matches TRBD2 (6 bases). V shed 3 bases and J shed 5 bases, with 15 bases lying between them. This CDR3 has 15 residues. Germline V gene sequence: CDR1 MNHEY, CDR2 SMNVEV (reference sequence). This CDR3 is CASSFGLNLGDTQYF. As DNA, the CDR3 is TGTGCCAGCAGTTTCGGACTAAACCTTGGAGATACGCAGTATTTT.

V gene TRBV28 combines with J gene TRBJ2-3, with 15 positions matching TRBD2. There are 15 residues in the CDR3. Per germline, CDR1 MDHEN and CDR2 SYDVKM. Trimming at V came to 4 bases and at J to 11 bases, leaving 7 bases not matched to a gene. The CDR3 DNA reads as TGTGCCAGCAGTTCAGCGGGACTAGCGGGGGGTGAGCAGTATTTT. This translates into CASSSAGLAGGEQYF. Combining the CDR3 with reference TRBV28 and TRBJ2-3 gives the whole variable domain DVKVTQSSRYLVKRTGEKVFLECVQDMDHENMFWYRQDPGLGLRLIYFSYDVKMKEKGDIPEGYSVSREKKERFSLILESASTNQTSMYLCASSSAGLAGGEQYFGPGTRLTVL.

The chain uses TRBV5-6 and TRBJ1-2; D unresolved. Trimming took off 2 bases at V and 7 bases at J, with 6 bases between the two ends. The CDR3 is 11 amino acids. Germline assignment: CDR1 SGHDT and CDR2 YYEEEE. CDR3 residues: CASSFGGGYTF. The CDR3 coding sequence is TGTGCCAGCAGCTTTGGCGGTGGCTACACCTTC.

This rearrangement joins TRBV30 to TRBJ1-5; 9 nucleotides align to TRBD1. The CDR3 extends over 11 amino acids. Looked up from germline, CDR1 is GTSNPN and CDR2 is SVGIG (reference sequence). CDR3 DNA: TGTGACACAGGGGGCAGTCAGCCCCAGCATTTT. This translates into CDTGGSQPQHF.

The chain employs TRBV19 and TRBJ2-3, with TRBD2 identical over 12 bases. The germline V gene has CDR1 LNHDA and CDR2 SQIVND (reference sequence). V dropped 3 bases and J dropped 5; count of bases not matched to a gene: 3. The CDR3 covers 15 residues. The CDR3 sequence: CASSMLAGGQDTQYF. The CDR3 coding sequence is TGTGCCAGTAGTATGCTAGCGGGGGGGCAAGATACGCAGTATTTT.

This clone was seen a few times. The gene calls are TRBV7-9 and TRBJ1-1; 8 bases are a match to TRBD1. The germline V gene has CDR1 SEHNR and CDR2 FQNEAQ (reference sequence). There are 16 residues in the CDR3. V gave up 3 bases and J gave up 4 bases; unmatched junction bases: 10. This chain's CDR3 is CASSFGQGGLGTEAFF. The CDR3 DNA reads as TGTGCCAGCAGCTTTGGACAGGGTGGGTTGGGCACTGAAGCTTTCTTT.

This sequence joins TRBV28 and TRBJ2-7, with 16 bases aligning to TRBD2. Trimming took 4 bases from V and 6 from J; bases not matched to a gene: 15. The V gene's germline CDR1 is MDHEN and CDR2 SYDVKM. This CDR3 has 19 amino acids. The CDR3 loop reads CASSSLGTSGGAPLPEQYF. In DNA, the CDR3 is TGTGCCAGCAGTTCCCTAGGGACTAGCGGGGGGGCCCCTCTGCCCGAGCAGTACTTC.

This chain uses TRBV9 with TRBJ2-5; 8 bases map to TRBD2. This CDR3 comprises 18 residues. Germline CDR1 and CDR2: SGDLS and YYNGEE. Losses at the gene ends were 0 bases for V and 5 bases for J; bases not matched to a gene: 15. The CDR3 reads CASSVGGRGGGRGETQYF. In DNA, the CDR3 is TGTGCCAGCAGCGTAGGTGGAAGGGGCGGGGGGCGAGGGGAGACCCAGTACTTC. The entire variable domain, with the rest obtained from reference TRBV9 and TRBJ2-5, is as follows: DSGVTQTPKHLITATGQRVTLRCSPRSGDLSVYWYQQSLDQGLQFLIQYYNGEERAKGNILERFSAQQFPDLHSELNLSSLELGDSALYFCASSVGGRGGGRGETQYFGPGTRLLVL.

The V gene is TRBV7-3, the J gene TRBJ2-5, with TRBD2 matching over 7 bases. The CDR3 extends over 13 amino acids. The ends lost 3 bases at V and 5 bases at J; junction bases unmatched: 3. Per germline, CDR1 SGHTA and CDR2 FQGTGA. The CDR3 sequence: CASSFGGRETQYF. In DNA form, the CDR3 reads TGTGCCAGCAGCTTCGGGGGGAGGGAGACCCAGTACTTC.

The rearrangement joins TRBV7-9 to TRBJ1-4; the D gene is possibly TRBD1 (6 bases). CDR3 length: 16 amino acids. The germline V gene has CDR1 SEHNR and CDR2 FQNEAQ (reference sequence). V lost 3 bases and J 4 bases, leaving 15 bases between the germline ends. CDR3 DNA: TGTGCCAGCAGCTTTCTTGACGGACAGCTTAATGAAAAACTGTTTTTT. Protein product: CASSFLDGQLNEKLFF.

In its sample, this clone was seen once. The V call is TRBV4-3, the J call TRBJ2-2; weak D call: TRBD2 (6 bases). Trimming removed 4 bases at V and 5 bases at J, with 17 bases between. The CDR3 runs 16 residues. The germline gives CDR1 LGHNA, CDR2 YSLEER. The CDR3 is CASSRTLGGMTGELFF. The CDR3 coding sequence is TGCGCCAGCAGCCGAACCCTCGGGGGTATGACCGGGGAGCTGTTTTTT.

The rearrangement links TRBV2 to TRBJ2-1, with 13 bases fitting TRBD2. The germline gives CDR1 SNHLY, CDR2 FYNNEI. V trimming: 7 bases; J trimming: 4 bases; junction bases outside the gene matches: 4. CDR3 length equals 15 residues. CDR3 protein: CASIGLAGVYNEQFF. CDR3 nucleotides: TGTGCCAGCATCGGACTAGCGGGGGTGTACAATGAGCAGTTCTTC.

The chain combines TRBV13 with TRBJ2-3, with 8 bases identical to TRBD2. Germline values: CDR1 PRHDT, CDR2 FYEKMQ (reference sequence). The CDR3 is 16 residues long. J was trimmed by 2 bases and V by 4 bases; bases with no gene match: 8. The CDR3 DNA reads as TGTGCCAGCAGCTCCTCACTAGCGGCATTCACAGATACGCAGTATTTT. Its translation: CASSSSLAAFTDTQYF.

The rearrangement links TRBV6-6 to TRBJ2-3; 11 bases fit TRBD2. CDR1 is MNHNY, CDR2 SVGAGI, per germline (reference sequence). CDR3 length: 15 amino acids. V shed 3 bases and J 3 bases; nucleotides not matched to a gene: 2. This chain's CDR3 is CASSYSGGVTDTQYF. CDR3 DNA sequence: TGTGCCAGCAGTTATAGCGGGGGGGTTACAGATACGCAGTATTTT.

The rearrangement links TRBV7-5 to TRBJ1-1. TRBV7-5 is a known pseudogene. This CDR3 is 18 amino acids long. The CDR3 here is CARSPPASDPTMNTEAFF. DNA for the CDR3: TGTGCCAGAAGCCCCCCGGCCAGCGATCCCACTATGAACACTGAAGCTTTCTTT.

The rearrangement links TRBV11-3 to TRBJ1-1, with D uncertain. V lost 6 bases, J lost 7 bases, and 12 bases lay in between. The CDR3 length is 12 residues. Germline assignment: CDR1 SGHNT and CDR2 YENEEA. The CDR3 nucleotides are TGTGCCAGCAGGGGCGGGGAGGATGAAGCTTTCTTT. This sequence encodes CASRGGEDEAFF.